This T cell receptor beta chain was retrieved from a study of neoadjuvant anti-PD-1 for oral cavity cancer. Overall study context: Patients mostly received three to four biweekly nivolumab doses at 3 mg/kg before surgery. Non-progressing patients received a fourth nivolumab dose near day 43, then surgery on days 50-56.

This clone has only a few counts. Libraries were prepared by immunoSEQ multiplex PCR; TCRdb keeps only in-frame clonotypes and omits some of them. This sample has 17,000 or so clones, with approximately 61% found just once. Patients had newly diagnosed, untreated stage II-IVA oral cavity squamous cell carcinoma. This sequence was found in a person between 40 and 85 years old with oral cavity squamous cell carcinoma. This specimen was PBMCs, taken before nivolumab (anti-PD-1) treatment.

The CDR3 nucleotides read TGTGCCAGCAGTGCCGACAGCACCTATGGCTACACCTTC. It translates to CASSADSTYGYTF. The rearrangement links TRBV9 to TRBJ1-2; tentatively, D is TRBD1 (5 bases). The CDR3 extends over 13 amino acids. The germline CDR1 and CDR2 sequences are SGDLS and YYNGEE. With 5 bases removed from V and 4 bases from J, the gap between germline ends came to 12 bases.